The 16 T cell receptor beta chains below come from one sample, sequenced in a study of T-cell memory formation after mild COVID-19. TCRdb reprocessed the 5' RACE reads with MiXCR, giving one entry per CDR3 protein. The sample includes 200,000 to 250,000 distinct CDR3 sequences, over 9% of them seen just once. Sequenced sample: PBMCs or a T cell subset sorted from them (not recorded which). Every receptor here comes from a man aged 18 to 30 who had mild COVID-19 (a few samples of this study predate the infection). Cell type and time point are not known.

CDR3 bases: TGCGCCAGCAGCCGCGACTACGCCGGGGAGCTGTTTTTT. This translates into CASSRDYAGELFF. This chain uses TRBV4-3 with TRBJ2-2; D possibly corresponds to TRBD2 (5 bases). V was shortened by 4 bases and J by 6 bases, with 9 bases between the two germline ends. This CDR3 is 13 amino acids long. The germline gives CDR1 LGHNA, CDR2 YSLEER.

This clonotype was recorded at least ten times. The J gene is TRBJ2-1, the V gene TRBV7-2, with 9 nucleotides matching TRBD1. This CDR3 spans 16 amino acids. Germline loops: CDR1 SGHTA, CDR2 FQGNSA. Germline trimming cut 5 bases from V and 3 bases from J; bases unmatched to any gene: 8. CDR3 region: CASSDLGTGYYNEQFF. The DNA for the CDR3 is TGTGCCAGCAGCGACCTAGGGACAGGGTACTACAATGAGCAGTTCTTC.

V usage is TRBV4-1 and J usage is TRBJ2-7; either TRBD1 or TRBD2 may fit D (5 bases each). The CDR3 is made up of 15 amino acids. V was clipped by 4 bases and J by 3 bases, with 16 bases between them. Germline assignment: CDR1 MGHRA and CDR2 YSYEKL. The CDR3 nucleotides read TGCGCCAGCAGCCTAAGATCCGGGACCCTCTACGAGCAGTACTTC. Translation: CASSLRSGTLYEQYF.

The chain joins TRBV12-3 or TRBV12-4 to TRBJ2-3; D is perhaps TRBD2 (7 bases). The CDR3 runs to 14 residues. V shed 4 bases and J shed 5 bases, with 13 bases lying between them. The CDR3 DNA is TGTGCCAGCAGTTCGTGGGGGGGCCAAGATACGCAGTATTTT. Protein sequence: CASSSWGGQDTQYF.

The chain links TRBV5-6 to TRBJ1-2; tentatively, D is TRBD1 (5 bases). CDR1 is SGHDT, CDR2 YYEEEE, per germline. CDR3 length: 13 amino acids. V lost 3 bases, J lost 7 bases, and 13 bases lay in between. The CDR3 nucleotides are TGTGCCAGCAGCTACGGTCAGGGTTTTGGCTACACCTTC. This sequence encodes CASSYGQGFGYTF.

At least ten counts were recorded for this clonotype. The rearrangement uses TRBV10-3 and TRBJ2-3; D unclear. Germline CDR1 is ENHRY and CDR2 is SYGVKD. V was pared by 4 bases and J by 0 bases, with 11 bases between. The CDR3 is 15 residues long. The CDR3 sequence: CAISVRQTSTDTQYF. The CDR3 DNA reads as TGTGCCATCAGTGTTAGGCAGACTAGCACAGATACGCAGTATTTT.

The V call is TRBV20-1, the J call TRBJ2-2, with TRBD1 matching 7 bases. The CDR3 extends over 14 amino acids. V shed 5 bases and J 1 base; nucleotides not matched to a gene: 4. CDR1 is DFQATT and CDR2 is SNEGSKA in the germline V gene (reference sequence). CDR3 amino acids: CSAGRDRNTGELFF. CDR3 coding DNA: TGCAGTGCTGGCCGGGACAGGAACACCGGGGAGCTGTTTTTT.

The chain employs TRBV5-4 and TRBJ2-1; 9 nucleotides agree with TRBD1. Germline values: CDR1 SGHNT, CDR2 YYREEE (reference sequence). CDR3 length: 14 residues. Trimming took 5 bases from V and 7 from J; bases not matched to a gene: 7. The CDR3 DNA is TGTGCCAGCAGTACGGGACAGGGCGATAATGAGCAGTTCTTC. It specifies CASSTGQGDNEQFF.

This clonotype was seen a single time. This could be a read error, since a much larger clone is one nucleotide away. The chain carries TRBV7-9 and TRBJ1-2; D is ambiguous. CDR3 length: 15 amino acids. The germline V gene encodes CDR1 SEHNR and CDR2 FQNEAQ (reference sequence). The DNA of the CDR3 is TGTGCCAGCAGCCCCTCGTTTGGAGCCGACTATGGCTACTCCTTC. Translation: CASSPSFGADYGYSF.

The J gene is TRBJ2-7, the V gene TRBV6-4; 9 bases fit TRBD2. V dropped 4 bases and J dropped 2; count of bases not matched to a gene: 9. The germline V gene has CDR1 MRHNA and CDR2 SNTAGT. This CDR3 is built from 16 residues. Here the CDR3 reads CASSAHAGTSPYEQYF. Written as DNA, the CDR3 is TGTGCCAGCAGTGCCCACGCCGGGACTAGCCCCTACGAGCAGTACTTC.

The CDR3 DNA reads as TGTGCCAGCAGTGCCTCCGGGACAGACAGCTCGCCCCTCCACTTT. Its protein product is CASSASGTDSSPLHF. The genes are TRBV27 and TRBJ1-6; 7 bases agree with TRBD1. V shed 5 bases, J shed 13 bases, and the junction held 14 bases outside the gene matches. The CDR3 is made up of 15 amino acids. Germline-derived CDR1 and CDR2 are MNHEY and SMNVEV (reference sequence).

The genes are TRBV5-1 and TRBJ2-5; 8 bases map to TRBD2. Germline V CDR1 and CDR2: SGHRS, YFSETQ. Trimming at V came to 0 bases and at J to 3 bases, leaving 4 bases not matched to a gene. The CDR3 is made up of 15 amino acids. In DNA form, the CDR3 reads TGCGCCAGCAGCTTGGGGACAGCGGGGGAAGAGACCCAGTACTTC. This codes for CASSLGTAGEETQYF.

The CDR3 DNA follows: TGTGCCAGCAGCGGACTTGGGGCTGATACGCAGTATTTT. Translating it yields CASSGLGADTQYF. The genes are TRBV2 and TRBJ2-3; D tentatively reads TRBD1 or TRBD2 (5 bases each). The germline CDR1 and CDR2 sequences are SNHLY and FYNNEI. The CDR3 loop spans 13 amino acids. V was trimmed by 6 bases and J by 6 bases, leaving 13 bases between them.

This chain joins TRBV6-5 and TRBJ2-5, with D possibly TRBD2 on 6 matching bases. This CDR3 comprises 13 residues. Germline V gene lookup returns CDR1 MNHEY and CDR2 SVGAGI. V was trimmed by 7 bases and J by 4 bases, leaving 13 bases between them. Written as DNA, the CDR3 is TGTGCCAGCACCAAACTAGCTGGAGAGACCCAGTACTTC. Protein: CASTKLAGETQYF.

This clonotype occurred a few times. The chain carries TRBV4-3 and TRBJ1-2; 8 bases match TRBD1. The CDR3 covers 16 residues. CDR1 is LGHNA and CDR2 is YSLEER in the germline V gene. The ends lost 4 bases at V and 3 bases at J; junction bases unmatched: 10. This CDR3 is CASSRRDRTAYYGYTF. CDR3 nucleotide sequence: TGCGCCAGCAGCCGGCGGGACAGGACTGCTTACTATGGCTACACCTTC.

The table lists this clonotype with many counts. J is TRBJ2-2 and V is TRBV4-3; D remains ambiguous. V lost 0 bases to trimming and J lost 2 bases, with 16 bases between them. CDR1 is LGHNA, CDR2 YSLEER, per germline. The CDR3 is made up of 18 amino acids. Here the CDR3 DNA reads TGCGCCAGCAGCCAAGAGCGGCAGGTGGTTTTTAACACCGGGGAGCTGTTTTTT. Its protein is CASSQERQVVFNTGELFF.